The 11 T cell receptor beta chains reported below all come from one sample, sequenced in a study of cytomegalovirus exposure and HLA in healthy donors. Both 60 Vbeta primers and 13 Jbeta primers went into the PCR. Repertoires were generated with immunoSEQ multiplex PCR, while TCRdb's copy carries only in-frame clones and drops some. The sample has approximately 130,000 clones, around 80% seen once. Sequencing was done on a sample of PBMCs. The receptors come from a woman between 40 and 50 years old in good health and CMV-seronegative.

J is TRBJ2-3 and V is TRBV5-1; 8 bases are shared with TRBD1. The V segment lost 5 bases and the J segment 0 bases; nucleotides outside the gene matches: 8. The CDR3 loop spans 16 amino acids. Germline assignment: CDR1 SGHRS and CDR2 YFSETQ. The CDR3 DNA follows: TGCGCCAGCAGTTCCGACAGGGGACAGAGCACAGATACGCAGTATTTT. This encodes CASSSDRGQSTDTQYF. Based on the CDR3 plus reference TRBV5-1 and TRBJ2-3, the full variable domain is KAGVTQTPRYLIKTRGQQVTLSCSPISGHRSVSWYQQTPGQGLQFLFEYFSETQRNKGNFPGRFSGRQFSNSRSEMNVSTLELGDSALYLCASSSDRGQSTDTQYFGPGTRLTVL.

This clone was detected only a few times. This chain uses TRBV5-1 with TRBJ2-7, with 7 bases that match TRBD2. Germline CDR1 is SGHRS and CDR2 is YFSETQ. The CDR3 runs to 14 residues. The V gene end was trimmed by 5 bases and the J gene end by 3 bases; junction bases not matched to a gene: 8. This chain's CDR3 is CASSSLANNYEQYF. For the CDR3, the DNA is TGCGCCAGCAGTTCACTAGCGAATAACTACGAGCAGTACTTC.

V usage is TRBV9 and J usage is TRBJ2-5; D may be TRBD2 (6 bases). V gave up 4 bases and J gave up 4 bases, with 14 bases separating them. The germline CDR1 and CDR2 sequences are SGDLS and YYNGEE. The CDR3 runs to 14 residues. For the CDR3, the DNA is TGTGCCAGCAGCTCGACGACTAGGGGAGAGACCCAGTACTTC. The encoded protein is CASSSTTRGETQYF.

V and J are TRBV2 and TRBJ2-7; unclear D gene. This CDR3 contains 14 residues. V gave up 8 bases and J gave up 2 bases, with 16 bases separating them. Germline values: CDR1 SNHLY, CDR2 FYNNEI. The CDR3 spells CASSPGLEPYEQYF. CDR3 DNA: TGTGCCAGCTCCCCTGGTCTAGAGCCCTACGAGCAGTACTTC. The full variable domain, with the rest looked up from reference TRBV2 and TRBJ2-7, is EPEVTQTPSHQVTQMGQEVILRCVPISNHLYFYWYRQILGQKVEFLVSFYNNEISEKSEIFDDQFSVERPDGSNFTLKIRSTKLEDSAMYFCASSPGLEPYEQYFGPGTRLTVT.

The chain recombines TRBV5-1 with TRBJ1-4; D not resolved. The length of the CDR3 is 15 residues. Trimming took off 0 bases at V and 6 bases at J, with 12 bases between the two ends. Germline V gene data show CDR1 as SGHRS and CDR2 as YFSETQ. CDR3 DNA sequence: TGCGCCAGCAGCTTGGACTTAACCTCGGATGAAAAACTGTTTTTT. The encoded protein is CASSLDLTSDEKLFF.

V and J are TRBV5-4 and TRBJ2-1; D is unresolved. The CDR3 length is 13 residues. Trimming pared 2 bases from V and 10 bases from J, leaving 13 bases between. CDR1 and CDR2 from the germline V gene are SGHNT and YYREEE (reference sequence). CDR3 DNA sequence: TGTGCCAGCAGCTTAGGTAGCAGCGACGAGCAGTTCTTC. It codes for CASSLGSSDEQFF.

V and J are TRBV27 and TRBJ1-1, with 7 bases fitting TRBD1. V shed 6 bases, J shed 3 bases, and the junction held 7 bases outside the gene matches. The germline gives CDR1 MNHEY, CDR2 SMNVEV (reference sequence). The CDR3 is 14 amino acids. The CDR3: CASSLFRGDTEAFF. CDR3 sequence (DNA): TGTGCCAGCAGCCTTTTCAGGGGGGACACTGAAGCTTTCTTT.

The J gene is TRBJ1-1, the V gene TRBV19; no definite D call. V lost 0 bases and J 3 bases, leaving 8 bases between the germline ends. CDR1 is LNHDA, CDR2 SQIVND, per germline (reference sequence). This CDR3 contains 14 residues. The CDR3 nucleotides read TGTGCCAGTAGTATAGAAGGAGGCTACACTGAAGCTTTCTTT. The encoded protein is CASSIEGGYTEAFF. Based on the CDR3 plus reference TRBV19 and TRBJ1-1, the full variable domain is DGGITQSPKYLFRKEGQNVTLSCEQNLNHDAMYWYRQDPGQGLRLIYYSQIVNDFQKGDIAEGYSVSREKKESFPLTVTSAQKNPTAFYLCASSIEGGYTEAFFGQGTRLTVV.

The chain is built from TRBV6-1 and TRBJ2-3, with a weak D call TRBD1 (6 bases). The ends were cut back, 7 bases at V and 0 bases at J, with 11 bases in the middle. The CDR3 runs to 14 residues. CDR1 MNHNS and CDR2 SASEGT come from the germline V gene. CDR3 loop: CASTLQGSTDTQYF. In DNA, the CDR3 is TGTGCCAGCACCCTACAGGGTAGCACAGATACGCAGTATTTT.

This clone came up a few times. This sequence joins TRBV5-6 and TRBJ2-5; no definite D call. V was cut by 1 base and J by 1 base, with 8 bases left in between. CDR1 is SGHDT and CDR2 is YYEEEE in the germline V gene. This CDR3 is 14 amino acids long. The CDR3 loop is CASSLRHSQETQYF. CDR3 nucleotide sequence: TGTGCCAGCAGCTTGAGACACAGCCAAGAGACCCAGTACTTC.

CDR3 protein: CASRLDRSYNEQFF. The CDR3 nucleotides read TGTGCCAGCAGGCTTGACAGGTCCTACAATGAGCAGTTCTTC. The rearrangement joins TRBV28 to TRBJ2-1; a weak D match, TRBD1 (6 bases). CDR3 length equals 14 residues. Germline CDR1 is MDHEN and CDR2 is SYDVKM. V lost 6 bases and J 1 base, leaving 10 bases between the germline ends.